This section outlines one T cell receptor beta chain sequence together with its context. Its antigen remains unidentified. Base qualities are not at hand, and no much larger clone is one base apart. These data come from a study of shared clonotypes between healthy human individuals (TCRdb year 2020). As for the study more broadly: Two women and a few men aged 18 to 49 years were included in the cohort. For each donor, CD4 naive and CD4 memory were each given three plates, CD8 naive was given two plates, and CD8 memory was given one plate. Blood TCR repertoires of roughly five healthy adults were deeply sequenced to estimate repertoire size and the extent of clonotype sharing between individuals. To increase sequencing depth and limit assay-specific biases, TCR repertoire library preparation and sequencing were carried out by different laboratories using diverse techniques. Leukapheresis yielded between about 0.94 and 8.9 billion PBMCs per donor. The paper as a whole reports these results and caveats: Because the study included only a small number of donors, the genetic and exposure-history diversity represented was limited. Based on pairwise subsampling, the degree of clonotype sharing among donors was expected to be affected by sequencing depth. Larger estimated clonotype richness was generally found for naive subsets than for memory subsets. Rarefaction of sorted-subset datasets indicated incomplete sequencing despite the large sequencing depth. Sampling was restricted to blood, and TCR repertoires in tissues likely differ from the TCR repertoires found in blood. Compared with non-shared clonotypes, the clonotypes found in all four sorted-subset donors had higher generation probabilities. Around 5% of naive CD4, 3.5% of naive CD8, roughly 2.4% of memory CD4, and roughly 0.4% of memory CD8 clonotypes were shared across a few donors.

TCR CDR3 regions were amplified from genomic DNA by multiplex PCR using the deep immunoSEQ assay. Extracted genomic DNA from each cell subset was spread evenly across all wells of several immunoSEQ 96-well plates, with each plate serving as a replicate. For sorted subsets, roughly 0.2 ug genomic DNA, equal to 30,000 or so T cell genomes, was loaded into each replicate PCR. Purified libraries were quantified with a Qubit 3.0 fluorometer, sized on a Bioanalyzer 2100, and re-quantified with the KAPA Library Quantification kit. Every immunoSEQ 96-well plate was sequenced on a separate single-read 150-cycle Illumina NextSeq 550 flow cell. The published analysis was carried out like this. The immunoSEQ output contained only junctional sequences without quality scores, so filtering could not match that applied to full-length reads. To assign V/J genes and CDR3, sequences were annotated using PyIR, a Python wrapper for IgBLAST v1.9, with IMGT germline references. Reads were removed for weak V/J assignments (E-value above 1e-6), missing CDR3, stop codons, out-of-frame junctions, or ambiguous translated residues. V3J clonotypes were defined as sequences sharing an identical inferred V gene, J gene, and CDR3 amino acid sequence. To compute the percentage overlap between repertoires, the number of shared unique clonotypes was divided by the size of the smaller repertoire. RTK rarefaction, the Chao1 estimator, and Recon v2.1 estimates of unobserved clonotypes were used to assess repertoire richness. For all TCRbeta clonotypes obtained by the gDNA method from a handful of donors, generation probabilities were computed with OLGA. As stored in TCRdb, this immuneACCESS dataset retains in-frame rearrangements with V and J assigned. A fraction of the clones does not appear; measured against another copy, unresolved V genes explain less than half of the discrepancy, and the remainder lacks a known reason. That table is the source of V, J and clone size, and D and trimming were worked out from the DNA. The sample has around 2.1 million clones on record, 90% to 95% of them singletons. Together, the top ten hold 1.5% to 2% of the sample.

CD8 naive samples were obtained by positive selection for CCR7 among CD45RO-negative cells, yielding a CD45RA+CCR7+ population from which TemRA cells were excluded. Healthy HIV-negative adults with no recently reported acute infections or vaccinations were included as donors. Only Caucasian adults living in Nashville, Tennessee, USA were represented among the donors. Blood was collected by leukapheresis, and PBMCs were isolated by Ficoll-Histopaque density gradient centrifugation and then cryopreserved in liquid nitrogen vapor phase. Analytical flow cytometry was used to check the purity and quantity of every magnetically sorted T cell population. Each sorted fraction had its genomic DNA isolated and then quantified by UV absorbance on a Nanodrop 2000c. The clonotype was recovered from a man aged 18 to 30 in good health. Some clones in this sample may be carry-over from other donors' samples. The material sequenced was naive CD8+ T cells from PBMCs. The sample's cell subset or site label is to be understood as: CD45RA+CCR7+.

The DNA reads as follows: TGTGCCAGCAGTACGGGGGACAGGTCTAACTATGGCTACACCTTC. Translated, this is CASSTGDRSNYGYTF. The V gene is TRBV6-6 and the J gene is TRBJ1-2, and 8 junctional nucleotides match TRBD1. CDR1 MNHNY and CDR2 SVGAGI are derived from the germline V gene (reference sequence). Its CDR3 holds 15 amino acids, cysteine through phenylalanine. Here the CDR3 DNA is all that survives: 45 bases in frame from base 1. For this chain, trimming is 5 bases at the V end and 0 bases at the J end, and the number of junction bases without a gene match is 5.